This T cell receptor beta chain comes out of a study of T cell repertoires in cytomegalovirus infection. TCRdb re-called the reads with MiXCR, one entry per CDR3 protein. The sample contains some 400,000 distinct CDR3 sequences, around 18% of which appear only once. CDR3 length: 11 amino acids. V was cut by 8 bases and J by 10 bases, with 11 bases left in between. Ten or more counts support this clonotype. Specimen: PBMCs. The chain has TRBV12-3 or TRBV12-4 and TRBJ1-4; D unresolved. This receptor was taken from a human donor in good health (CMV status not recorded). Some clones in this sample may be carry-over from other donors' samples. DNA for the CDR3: TGTGCCAGCGGCCCGGGCAGAAAACTGTTTTTT. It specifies CASGPGRKLFF.